Sequencing of this T cell receptor beta chain was carried out in a study of T cell responses to AZD1222 COVID-19 vaccine. The CDR3 contains 14 residues. V lost 0 bases, J lost 7 bases, and 10 bases lay in between. The germline gives CDR1 SGHRS, CDR2 YFSETQ. Assay used: immunoSEQ multiplex PCR; TCRdb lists only in-frame clones, some missing. The sample has tens of thousands of clones, around 86% seen once; the top ten hold approximately 18%. This TCR came from an adult in good health. Sequencing was performed on peripheral blood, taken on day 0 of AZD1222 vaccination. This chain uses TRBV5-1 with TRBJ1-4; no definite D call. CDR3 coding DNA: TGCGCCAGCAGCTTGGGCGGCGCCCGTGAAAAACTGTTTTTT. Residues: CASSLGGAREKLFF.